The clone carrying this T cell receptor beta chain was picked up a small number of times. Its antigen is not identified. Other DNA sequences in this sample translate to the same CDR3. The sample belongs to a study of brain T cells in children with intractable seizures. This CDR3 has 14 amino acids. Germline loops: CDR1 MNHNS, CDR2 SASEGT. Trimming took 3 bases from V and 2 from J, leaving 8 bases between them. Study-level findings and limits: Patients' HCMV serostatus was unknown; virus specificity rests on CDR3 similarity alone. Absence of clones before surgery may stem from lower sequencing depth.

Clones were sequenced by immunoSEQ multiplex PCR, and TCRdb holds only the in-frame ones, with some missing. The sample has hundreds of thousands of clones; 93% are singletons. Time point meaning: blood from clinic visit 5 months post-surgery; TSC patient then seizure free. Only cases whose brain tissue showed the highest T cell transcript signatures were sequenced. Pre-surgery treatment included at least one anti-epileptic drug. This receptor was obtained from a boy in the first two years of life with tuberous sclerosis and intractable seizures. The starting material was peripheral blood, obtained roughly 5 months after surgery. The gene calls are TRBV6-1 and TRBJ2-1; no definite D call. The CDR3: CASSDSSPYNEQFF. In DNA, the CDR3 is TGTGCCAGCAGTGACAGCTCCCCCTACAATGAGCAGTTCTTC.